This TCR beta chain was sequenced in a study of T-cell reconstitution after alpha-beta-depleted transplantation in children. Points on this clonotype: Its antigen is not identified. Compared with germline, one end of the junction differs, possibly owing to a read error.

Study observations and caveats: At around two months after transplant, the alpha-beta T cells were reportedly derived from several hundred expanded clones that came from non-depleted graft cells.

This CDR3 is 13 amino acids long. Germline CDR1 is MGHRA and CDR2 is YSYEKL. Construction of the TCRbeta library involved unique molecular identifiers. TCRdb independently ran MiXCR on the PCR reads; one entry per CDR3 protein. Of hundreds of thousands of distinct CDR3 sequences listed, roughly 16% were seen once; the top ten hold around 30%. The source of this sequence is a boy in the first two years of life who had a stem cell transplant for Wiskott-Aldrich syndrome, so the T cells may come from the graft donor. J is TRBJ2-3 and V is TRBV4-1; D is ambiguous. Here the sequenced sample was PBMCs, mostly from graft donor cells, taken 360 days after TCRalphabeta/CD19-depleted stem cell transplant. The CDR3, as DNA: TGCGCCAGCAGCCGAATTTTCACAGATACGCGGTATTTT. Translating gives CASSRIFTDTRYF.